What follows are 28 T cell receptor beta chains derived from one specimen sequenced in a study of T-cell memory formation after mild COVID-19. TCRdb re-called the 5' RACE reads through MiXCR, storing one row per CDR3 protein. Of roughly 280,000 distinct CDR3 sequences listed, around 8% are singletons. The specimen was PBMCs or a T cell subset sorted from them (not recorded which). These receptors were obtained from a man aged 18 to 30 who had mild COVID-19 (a few samples of this study predate the infection). Cell type and time point are not known.

The rearrangement links TRBV4-2 to TRBJ2-7; D might be TRBD1 (6 bases). CDR1 is LGHNA, CDR2 YNFKEQ, per germline. Trimming shortened V by 0 bases and J by 5 bases, and 14 bases separated the two germline ends. The CDR3 contains 15 residues. CDR3 nucleotides: TGTGCCAGCAGCCAAGAACCAGGGGAGAGGAACGAGCAGTACTTC. This gives the protein CASSQEPGERNEQYF.

The chain combines TRBV5-1 with TRBJ1-2; possibly TRBD1 for D (5 bases). The CDR3 sequence is 15 residues long. Germline V gene lookup returns CDR1 SGHRS and CDR2 YFSETQ. V was shortened by 4 bases and J by 0 bases, with 13 bases between the two germline ends. The CDR3 sequence is CASSTSGNPNYGYTF. The CDR3 nucleotides are TGCGCCAGCAGCACATCAGGGAATCCTAACTATGGCTACACCTTC. The full variable domain, in which reference TRBV5-1 and TRBJ1-2 provide the parts outside the CDR3, is KAGVTQTPRYLIKTRGQQVTLSCSPISGHRSVSWYQQTPGQGLQFLFEYFSETQRNKGNFPGRFSGRQFSNSRSEMNVSTLELGDSALYLCASSTSGNPNYGYTFGSGTRLTVV.

This sequence joins TRBV6-5 and TRBJ2-3; the D gene is possibly TRBD1 (6 bases). This CDR3 has 13 residues. Trimming left V 7 bases short and J 3 bases short, with 11 bases between. Germline-derived CDR1 and CDR2 are MNHEY and SVGAGI. The CDR3 nucleotides read TGTGCCAGCACCGACCAGGGGACAGATACGCAGTATTTT. Translated: CASTDQGTDTQYF.

This clonotype was counted ten times or more. At one end the junction does not follow the germline gene, possibly because of a read error. V gene TRBV5-1 combines with J gene TRBJ2-7; 8 bases map to TRBD1. Germline CDR1 SGHRS, CDR2 YFSETQ. This CDR3 comprises 13 residues. The DNA for the CDR3 is TGTGCCAGCAGCTCCGGGACAGGCTACGAGCAGTACTTC. As protein: CASSSGTGYEQYF. The full variable domain, completed using reference TRBV5-1 and TRBJ2-7, is KAGVTQTPRYLIKTRGQQVTLSCSPISGHRSVSWYQQTPGQGLQFLFEYFSETQRNKGNFPGRFSGRQFSNSRSEMNVSTLELGDSALYLCASSSGTGYEQYFGPGTRLTVT.

This clonotype has just a few counts. The genes are TRBV12-3 or TRBV12-4 and TRBJ1-1, with 7 bases that match TRBD1. This CDR3 region has 14 residues. Unmatched junction bases numbered 5, after V lost 3 bases and J lost 4 bases. CDR3 in DNA: TGTGCCAGCAGTTTTCAGGGGGTGACCACTGAAGCTTTCTTT. Translated: CASSFQGVTTEAFF.

The chain recombines TRBV29-1 with TRBJ2-1, with D tentatively TRBD1 (5 bases). Germline V lookup: CDR1 SQVTM, CDR2 ANQGSEA. Trimming stripped 6 bases from V and 3 bases from J, with 30 bases between. This CDR3 region has 19 residues. The CDR3 protein is CSVEIRSDLPLGHYNEQFF. The CDR3 region has the DNA TGCAGCGTCGAGATAAGGAGCGACCTGCCCTTGGGGCACTACAATGAGCAGTTCTTC.

This clonotype was found a few times. This chain uses TRBV5-1 with TRBJ2-5; the D is unclear. The germline gives CDR1 SGHRS, CDR2 YFSETQ. V was trimmed by 4 bases and J by 3 bases, leaving 13 bases between them. The CDR3 is made up of 14 amino acids. CDR3 coding DNA: TGCGCCAGCAGCCCGAGATGGGCGGAAGAGACCCAGTACTTC. Translating gives CASSPRWAEETQYF.

The table lists this clonotype with a few counts. The chain combines TRBV6-5 with TRBJ2-3; TRBD1 aligns across 7 bases. The ends lost 6 bases at V and 0 bases at J; junction bases unmatched: 6. Germline values: CDR1 MNHEY, CDR2 SVGAGI. The CDR3 extends over 15 amino acids. CDR3 bases: TGTGCCAGCAGCCCTGGACAGGCCAGCACAGATACGCAGTATTTT. This sequence encodes CASSPGQASTDTQYF.

Here the CDR3 reads CASSLINPGGRETQYF. The CDR3 DNA is TGTGCCAGCAGCCTTATTAACCCAGGGGGACGAGAGACCCAGTACTTC. This chain uses TRBV7-9 with TRBJ2-5, with 7 bases identical to TRBD1. With 5 bases clipped from V and 4 bases from J, the junction kept 13 bases outside the gene matches. Germline V gene sequence: CDR1 SEHNR, CDR2 FQNEAQ (reference sequence). The CDR3 extends over 16 amino acids.

This clonotype was detected only a few times. The CDR3 sequence: CASSPLAGVREQFF. CDR3 nucleotides: TGTGCCAGCAGCCCACTAGCGGGGGTACGTGAGCAGTTCTTC. The rearrangement joins TRBV12-3 or TRBV12-4 to TRBJ2-1; 11 nucleotides agree with TRBD2. The CDR3 covers 14 residues. The J segment lost 9 bases and the V segment lost 6 bases, leaving 7 bases of the junction unmatched.

The genes are TRBV7-9 and TRBJ2-5; 10 bases are a match to TRBD2. Germline CDR1 is SEHNR and CDR2 is FQNEAQ (reference sequence). The V and J ends lost 4 bases and 5 bases, in that order; junction bases with no gene match: 16. This CDR3 has 18 amino acids. CDR3 nucleotide sequence: TGTGCCAGCAGCTCCCCGGGGCATAGCGGGGGGATCTCGGAGACCCAGTACTTC. Protein: CASSSPGHSGGISETQYF.

This clonotype was picked up a small number of times. V usage is TRBV28 and J usage is TRBJ2-1; either TRBD1 or TRBD2 may fit D (5 bases each). The CDR3 runs to 16 residues. The V end was cut by 6 bases, the J end by 4 bases, with 19 bases between. Germline assignment: CDR1 MDHEN and CDR2 SYDVKM. CDR3 DNA: TGTGCCAGCAGACCGAGTGGGGGAAGTTGGTACAATGAGCAGTTCTTC. Translating gives CASRPSGGSWYNEQFF.

J is TRBJ2-2 and V is TRBV20-1; D uncertain. Trimming took off 0 bases at V and 2 bases at J, with 10 bases between the two ends. CDR1 is DFQATT, CDR2 SNEGSKA, per germline (reference sequence). CDR3 length: 15 amino acids. The CDR3 nucleotides are TGCAGTGCTAGAGACCGGCGGTTAAACACCGGGGAGCTGTTTTTT. This translates into CSARDRRLNTGELFF.

A few counts support this clonotype. The gene calls are TRBV24-1 and TRBJ2-1, with D possibly called TRBD1 or TRBD2 (6 bases each). This CDR3 has 13 amino acids. V was cut by 1 base and J by 12 bases, with 12 bases left in between. The germline V gene encodes CDR1 KGHDR and CDR2 SFDVKD. The CDR3: CATSDFVGGGQFF. The CDR3 DNA follows: TGTGCCACCAGTGATTTCGTCGGAGGGGGGCAGTTCTTC.

The chain joins TRBV10-3 to TRBJ1-5; no firm D call. Between the trimmed V and J ends, which lost 3 bases and 4 bases, there was a span of 7 bases. Germline V gives CDR1 ENHRY, CDR2 SYGVKD. The length of the CDR3 is 13 residues. The CDR3 loop reads CAISDARNQPQHF. CDR3 coding DNA: TGTGCCATCAGTGATGCCCGAAATCAGCCCCAGCATTTT.

This clonotype was seen more than once but under ten times. This chain connects TRBV20-1 to TRBJ2-1; D call uncertain. Trimming took 3 bases from V and 7 from J, leaving 13 bases between them. This CDR3 is built from 13 residues. The germline V gene has CDR1 DFQATT and CDR2 SNEGSKA (reference sequence). The CDR3 DNA is TGCAGTGCTAGTCAGGCGGCTAAAAATGAGCAGTTCTTC. Its protein product is CSASQAAKNEQFF.

This clonotype was counted only a few times. This chain connects TRBV5-1 to TRBJ2-3; 7 positions match TRBD1. V gave up 5 bases and J gave up 2 bases; unmatched junction bases: 11. Germline V gives CDR1 SGHRS, CDR2 YFSETQ. The CDR3 runs to 16 residues. The CDR3 coding sequence is TGCGCCAGCAGTAAAGGGGACAGCGCATCCACAGATACGCAGTATTTT. This codes for CASSKGDSASTDTQYF.

The chain is built from TRBV29-1 and TRBJ2-5; perhaps TRBD2 as D (6 bases). V was pared by 8 bases and J by 2 bases, with 18 bases between. Germline loops: CDR1 SQVTM, CDR2 ANQGSEA. This CDR3 spans 14 amino acids. CDR3 DNA: TGCAGCAAATCCGGCCCCGGGACTCAAGAGACCCAGTACTTC. Its protein is CSKSGPGTQETQYF.

This clonotype was detected a few times. This sequence joins TRBV29-1 and TRBJ1-1, with 10 nucleotides matching TRBD1. Germline V gene lookup returns CDR1 SQVTM and CDR2 ANQGSEA. This CDR3 is 14 amino acids long. Trimming cost V 8 bases and J 10 bases; bases outside gene matches: 16. DNA for the CDR3: TGCAGCCATTCAGGGACAGGGGATTTTGGAGGAGCTTTCTTT. Amino acid sequence: CSHSGTGDFGGAFF.

This clonotype was detected ten times or more. The rearrangement joins TRBV12-3 or TRBV12-4 to TRBJ1-4, with D perhaps matching TRBD1 (5 bases). V lost 6 bases and J 3 bases, leaving 14 bases between the germline ends. The CDR3 has 15 amino acids. Here the CDR3 reads CASRSQGRANEKLFF. As DNA, the CDR3 is TGTGCCAGCAGATCCCAGGGAAGAGCTAATGAAAAACTGTTTTTT.

Only a few counts were recorded for this clonotype. The chain links TRBV3-1 to TRBJ2-1, with D perhaps matching TRBD1 (6 bases). This CDR3 has 15 amino acids. Trimming cost V 6 bases and J 8 bases, with 20 bases left between them. Germline CDR1 reads LGHDT; CDR2 reads YNNKEL (reference sequence). Here the CDR3 DNA reads TGTGCCAGCAGGCAAAGACAAGGTGGGGGCTATGAGCAGTTCTTC. It codes for CASRQRQGGGYEQFF.

V is TRBV20-1 and J is TRBJ2-3; D gene ambiguous. V gave up 6 bases and J gave up 2 bases, with 3 bases separating them. The CDR3 runs 10 residues. Per germline, CDR1 DFQATT and CDR2 SNEGSKA (reference sequence). The CDR3 protein is CSANTDTQYF. Written as DNA, the CDR3 is TGCAGTGCAAACACAGATACGCAGTATTTT.

CDR3 protein: CATSNRGQPQHF. DNA for the CDR3: TGTGCCACCAGCAACAGGGGTCAGCCCCAGCATTTT. This sequence joins TRBV24-1 and TRBJ1-5; 7 positions match TRBD1. This CDR3 contains 12 residues. The junction had 2 bases not matched to a gene; V was cut back by 7 bases and J by 6 bases. Germline V gene sequence: CDR1 KGHDR, CDR2 SFDVKD.

This clonotype has ten or more counts. This rearrangement joins TRBV9 to TRBJ2-7, with a tentative D call TRBD1 (6 bases). V shed 4 bases and J shed 7 bases, with 21 bases lying between them. CDR1 is SGDLS, CDR2 YYNGEE, per germline. This CDR3 contains 15 residues. The CDR3 DNA sequence: TGTGCCAGCAGCCCAAGCGAGGGGGTCACGAGGGAGCAGTACTTC. Its translation is CASSPSEGVTREQYF.

This clonotype was counted many times. This sequence joins TRBV29-1 and TRBJ2-5, with D tentatively TRBD1 or TRBD2 (6 bases each). Germline V CDR1 and CDR2: SQVTM, ANQGSEA. V was trimmed by 8 bases and J by 3 bases, leaving 16 bases between them. The CDR3 consists of 13 residues. The CDR3 bases are TGCAGCACCCAAAGGGGGGCGGAAGAGACCCAGTACTTC. Protein sequence: CSTQRGAEETQYF.

This clonotype has ten or more counts. The chain uses TRBV4-2 and TRBJ2-1; no definite D call. V gave up 0 bases and J gave up 1 base, with 13 bases separating them. The CDR3 covers 17 residues. Germline V gene sequence: CDR1 LGHNA, CDR2 YNFKEQ. This CDR3 is CASSQDIPTRSYNEQFF. The CDR3 DNA is TGTGCCAGCAGCCAAGATATCCCTACGAGGTCCTACAATGAGCAGTTCTTC.

Details on this clonotype: A much more abundant neighbour one base away suggests this may be a read error. The chain joins TRBV20-1 to TRBJ2-3; 10 bases align to TRBD2. V lost 1 base, J lost 5 bases, and 9 bases stayed unmatched. Germline assignment: CDR1 DFQATT and CDR2 SNEGSKA (reference sequence). This CDR3 region has 16 residues. CDR3: CSARGLAGAVIDTQYF. The DNA for the CDR3 is TGCAGTGCTAGAGGGCTAGCGGGGGCTGTCATAGATACGCAGTATTTT.

The V gene is TRBV19, the J gene TRBJ1-1; 8 bases agree with TRBD1. CDR1 and CDR2 (germline): LNHDA, SQIVND (reference sequence). J lost 5 bases, V lost 3 bases, and 8 bases had no gene match. There are 15 residues in the CDR3. In DNA, the CDR3 is TGTGCCAGTAGTATCTCCGGACAGGGTTTTACTGAAGCTTTCTTT. It specifies CASSISGQGFTEAFF.